This T cell receptor beta chain derives from a study of blood T cell repertoires in COVID-19. Study summary: The samples span acute and convalescent COVID-19 from the United States, Italy and Spain. The analysed material was cDNA or gDNA that came from T cells, B-cell-depleted T cells, or PBMCs.

Sequencing was performed with immunoSEQ multiplex PCR; in TCRdb, only in-frame clones are kept and a portion is missing. The table records about 60,000 clones, about four fifths of them present only once. In Seattle, patients joined the study during active infection and were tracked longitudinally. The TCR was taken from a man aged 55 to 70 with COVID-19, enrolled during active disease. Sequences were obtained from peripheral blood.

In nucleotides, the CDR3 is TGTGCCAGCAGCCAAGTGGACAGGGGGCAGGGCGACACTGAAGCTTTCTTT. This encodes CASSQVDRGQGDTEAFF. This chain uses TRBV4-2 with TRBJ1-1, with 11 bases matching TRBD1. CDR3 length equals 17 residues. The ends lost 1 base at V and 3 bases at J; junction bases unmatched: 7. Germline CDR1 reads LGHNA; CDR2 reads YNFKEQ.